This TCR beta chain was identified in a study of identifying expanded T cells in peripheral blood. V lost 0 bases, J lost 7 bases, and 10 bases lay in between. The CDR3 runs 13 residues. Germline CDR1 is SGHRS and CDR2 is YFSETQ. Measured with immunoSEQ multiplex PCR; TCRdb has only the in-frame clones, and not every one. The table lists 120,000 or so clones, 84% of them singletons. The gene calls are TRBV5-1 and TRBJ1-2, with a weak D call TRBD1 (5 bases). The sequence derives from a person aged 18 to 70 in good health. Sequencing used blood. The CDR3 loop reads CASSLVQGAGYTF. The CDR3 DNA reads TGCGCCAGCAGCTTGGTGCAGGGAGCTGGCTACACCTTC.